This T cell receptor (beta chain) was observed in a study of CD8 T cell repertoires and HIV-1 epitope variants. Overall study context: Controls included no peptide, Ebola AY9 epitope, and a CMV, EBV, flu pool. Epitopes were three Gag families plus Nef HW9 and YT9. 1M T cells were kept uncultured as a baseline.

This clone was found once. What it recognizes is unknown. The CDR3 extends over 16 amino acids. The germline V gene has CDR1 SNHLY and CDR2 FYNNEI. The V and J ends lost 3 bases and 3 bases respectively, with 14 bases between them. Clones were sequenced by immunoSEQ multiplex PCR, and TCRdb holds only the in-frame ones, with some missing. This sample carries fewer than 4,500 clones, 60% to 75% of them seen once, and the ten largest clones take roughly 47%. V and J are TRBV2 and TRBJ2-2; D is possibly TRBD2 (5 bases). The TCR comes from a male donor with HIV. Sequenced input: cultured CD8+ T cells derived from PBMCs. CDR3 sequence: CASSDQAEADTGELFF. CDR3 DNA: TGTGCCAGCAGTGATCAAGCGGAGGCGGACACCGGGGAGCTGTTTTTT. Using reference TRBV2 and TRBJ2-2 for the parts outside the CDR3, the full variable domain is EPEVTQTPSHQVTQMGQEVILRCVPISNHLYFYWYRQILGQKVEFLVSFYNNEISEKSEIFDDQFSVERPDGSNFTLKIRSTKLEDSAMYFCASSDQAEADTGELFFGEGSRLTVL.